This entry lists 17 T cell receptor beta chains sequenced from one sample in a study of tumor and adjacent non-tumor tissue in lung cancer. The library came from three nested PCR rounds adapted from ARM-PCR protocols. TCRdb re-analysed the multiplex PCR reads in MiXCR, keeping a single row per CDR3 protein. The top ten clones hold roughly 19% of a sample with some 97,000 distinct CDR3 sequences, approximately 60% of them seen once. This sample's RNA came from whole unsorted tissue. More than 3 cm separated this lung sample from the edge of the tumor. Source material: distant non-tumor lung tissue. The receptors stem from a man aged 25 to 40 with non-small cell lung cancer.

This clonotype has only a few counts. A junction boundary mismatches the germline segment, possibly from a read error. CDR3 protein: CVSSYSSRGGRYTF. CDR3 nucleotides: TGTGTCAGCAGTTACTCGTCCAGGGGCGGGCGCTACACCTTC. The chain combines TRBV6-5 with TRBJ1-2; D is perhaps TRBD1 (6 bases). Germline V gene sequence: CDR1 MNHEY, CDR2 SVGAGI. The CDR3 contains 14 residues.

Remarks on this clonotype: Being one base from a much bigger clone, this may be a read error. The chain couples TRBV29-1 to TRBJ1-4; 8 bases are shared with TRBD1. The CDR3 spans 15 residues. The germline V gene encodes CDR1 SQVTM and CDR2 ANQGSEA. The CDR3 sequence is CSASGTGVANEELFF. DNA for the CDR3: TGCAGCGCATCCGGGACAGGAGTCGCTAATGAAGAACTGTTTTTT.

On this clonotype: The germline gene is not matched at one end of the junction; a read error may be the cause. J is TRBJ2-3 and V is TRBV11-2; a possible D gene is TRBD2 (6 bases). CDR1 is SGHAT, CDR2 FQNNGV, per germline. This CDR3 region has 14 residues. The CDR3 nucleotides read TGTGCCAGTAGCCGACTAGGCGGCACAGATACGCAGTGTTTT. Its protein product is CASSRLGGTDTQCF.

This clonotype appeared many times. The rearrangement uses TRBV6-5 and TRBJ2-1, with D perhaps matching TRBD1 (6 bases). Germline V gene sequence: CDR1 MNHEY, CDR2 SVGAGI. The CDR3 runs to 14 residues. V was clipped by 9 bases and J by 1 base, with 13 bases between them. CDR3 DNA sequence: TGTGCCAGTCAGCCGGACAGATCCTACAATGAGCAGTTCTTC. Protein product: CASQPDRSYNEQFF.

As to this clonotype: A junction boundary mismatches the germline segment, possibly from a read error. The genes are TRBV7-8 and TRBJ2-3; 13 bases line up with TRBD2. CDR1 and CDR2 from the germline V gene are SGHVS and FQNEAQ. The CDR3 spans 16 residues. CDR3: CAGSSGLAGNTDTQYF. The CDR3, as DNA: TGTGCCGGCAGCTCGGGACTAGCGGGGAACACAGATACGCAGTATTTT.

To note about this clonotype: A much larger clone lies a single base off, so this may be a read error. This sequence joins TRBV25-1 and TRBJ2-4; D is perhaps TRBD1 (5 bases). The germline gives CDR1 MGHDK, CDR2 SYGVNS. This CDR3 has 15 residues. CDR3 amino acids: CVSSETALAKNIQYF. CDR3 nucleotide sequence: TGTGTCAGCAGTGAGACAGCCCTAGCCAAAAACATTCAGTACTTC.

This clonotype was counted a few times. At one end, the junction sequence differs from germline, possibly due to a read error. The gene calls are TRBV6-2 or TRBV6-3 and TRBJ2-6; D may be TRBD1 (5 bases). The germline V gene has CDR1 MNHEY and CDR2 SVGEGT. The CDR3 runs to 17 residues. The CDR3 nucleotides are TGTGCCAGCAGTCAACAGACAGTTTTCTCTGGGGCCAATGTCCCGACTTTC. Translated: CASSQQTVFSGANVPTF.

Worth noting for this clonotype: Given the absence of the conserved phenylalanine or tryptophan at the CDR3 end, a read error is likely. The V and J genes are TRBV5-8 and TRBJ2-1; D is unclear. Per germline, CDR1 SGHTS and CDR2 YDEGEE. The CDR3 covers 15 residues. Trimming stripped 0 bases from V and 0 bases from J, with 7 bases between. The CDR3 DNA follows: TGTGCCAGCAGCTTGGTGGGGTTCTCCTACAATGAGCAGTTCTCC. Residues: CASSLVGFSYNEQFS.

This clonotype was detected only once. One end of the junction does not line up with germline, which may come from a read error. The CDR3 nucleotides read TGCACTGGTACACAGGGGACCGACGAGCAGTGCTTC. Protein sequence: CTGTQGTDEQCF. The V call is TRBV20-1, the J call TRBJ2-7, with 7 bases matching TRBD1. Germline CDR1 reads DFQATT; CDR2 reads SNEGSKA (reference sequence). This CDR3 comprises 12 residues.

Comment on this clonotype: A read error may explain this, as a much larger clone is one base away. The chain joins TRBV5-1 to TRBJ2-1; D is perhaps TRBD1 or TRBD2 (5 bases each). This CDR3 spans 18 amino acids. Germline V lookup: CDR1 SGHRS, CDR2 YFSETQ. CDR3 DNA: TGCGCCAGCAGCTTGGGGATTGGGGCGGGTCCATCCTACAATGAGCAGGTCTTC. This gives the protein CASSLGIGAGPSYNEQVF.

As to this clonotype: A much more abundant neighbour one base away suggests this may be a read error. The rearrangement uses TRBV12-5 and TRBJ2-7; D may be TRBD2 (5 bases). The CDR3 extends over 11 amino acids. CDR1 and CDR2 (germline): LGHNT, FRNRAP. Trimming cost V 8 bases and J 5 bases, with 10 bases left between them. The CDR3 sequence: CASSLEDEQYF. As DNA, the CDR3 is TGTGCTAGTAGCCTGGAGGACGAGCAGTACTTC.

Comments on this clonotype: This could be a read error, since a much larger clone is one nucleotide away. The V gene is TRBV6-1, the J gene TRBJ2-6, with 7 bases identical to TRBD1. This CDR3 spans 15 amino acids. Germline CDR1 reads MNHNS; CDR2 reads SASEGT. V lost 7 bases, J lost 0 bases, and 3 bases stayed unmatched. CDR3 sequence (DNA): TGTGCCAGCATGACAGGGCACTCTGGGGCCAACGTCCTGACTTTC. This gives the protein CASMTGHSGANVLTF.

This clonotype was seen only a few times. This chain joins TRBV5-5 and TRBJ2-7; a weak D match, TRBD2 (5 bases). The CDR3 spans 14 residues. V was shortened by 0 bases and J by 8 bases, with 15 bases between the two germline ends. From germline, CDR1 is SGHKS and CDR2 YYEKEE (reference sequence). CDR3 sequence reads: CASSLGPSGNKQYF. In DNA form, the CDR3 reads TGTGCCAGCAGCTTGGGACCCTCGGGGAACAAGCAGTACTTC.

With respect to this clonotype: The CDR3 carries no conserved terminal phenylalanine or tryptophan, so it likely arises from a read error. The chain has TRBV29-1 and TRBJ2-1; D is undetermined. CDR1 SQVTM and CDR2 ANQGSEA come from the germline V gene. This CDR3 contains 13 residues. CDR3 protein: CSVVGQIYNEQFL. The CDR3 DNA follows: TGCAGCGTTGTTGGCCAGATATACAATGAACAGTTCTTA.

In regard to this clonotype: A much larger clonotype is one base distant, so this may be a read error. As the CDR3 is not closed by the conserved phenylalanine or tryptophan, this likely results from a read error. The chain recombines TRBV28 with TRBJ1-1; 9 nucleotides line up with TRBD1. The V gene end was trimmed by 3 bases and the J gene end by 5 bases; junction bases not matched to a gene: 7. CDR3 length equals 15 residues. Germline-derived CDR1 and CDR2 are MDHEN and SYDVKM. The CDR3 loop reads CASSFPGTGRTEAFL. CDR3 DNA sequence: TGTGCCAGCAGTTTCCCCGGGACAGGGAGGACTGAAGCTTTCTTA.

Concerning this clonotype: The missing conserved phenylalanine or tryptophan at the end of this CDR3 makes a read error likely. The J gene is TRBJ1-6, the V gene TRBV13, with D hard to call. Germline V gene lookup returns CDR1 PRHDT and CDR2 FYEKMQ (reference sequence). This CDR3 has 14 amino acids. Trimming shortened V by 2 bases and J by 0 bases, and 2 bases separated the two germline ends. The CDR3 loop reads CASSLNSYNSPLHS. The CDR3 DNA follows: TGTGCCAGCAGCTTAAACTCCTATAATTCACCCCTCCACTCT.

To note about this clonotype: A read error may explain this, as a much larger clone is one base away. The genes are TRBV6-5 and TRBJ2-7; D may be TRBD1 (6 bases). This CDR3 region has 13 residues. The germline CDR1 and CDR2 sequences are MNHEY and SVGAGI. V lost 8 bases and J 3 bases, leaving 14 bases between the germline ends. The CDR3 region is CASGWGQYYEQYF. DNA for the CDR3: TGTGCCAGCGGCTGGGGGCAGTACTACGAGCAGTACTTC.